This T cell receptor beta chain is drawn from a study of T cells after yellow fever vaccination. Study-wide results and caveats: Researchers noted that a small share of clonotypes showed up in both CD4 and CD8 compartments. Within FACS-sorted repertoires, abundant clonotypes contaminating from the bulk population could be present. The booster response re-showed most primary clones: about 96% CD4, over 80% CD8.

This clonotype appeared a few times. What it binds is unknown. Germline V gene lookup returns CDR1 MNHEY and CDR2 SVGEGT. The CDR3 runs 16 residues. Trimming removed 2 bases from V and 4 bases from J, with 15 bases in between. A process of 5'RACE template switching, which added a universal primer site and UMIs, was used to make TCR cDNA. TCRdb reanalysed the 5' RACE reads using MiXCR and keeps one entry per CDR3 protein. Of a few hundred thousand distinct CDR3 sequences listed, 4.1% are singletons. This clonotype was sampled from a man aged 18 to 29 who received the YFV17D yellow fever vaccine. The chain links TRBV6-2 or TRBV6-3 to TRBJ1-5, with a weak D call TRBD1 (6 bases). This specimen was PBMCs, taken 5 days after the yellow fever booster vaccination. The DNA for the CDR3 is TGTGCCAGCAGTTACATTGGGACACGTCAGAATCAGCCCCAGCATTTT. Protein product: CASSYIGTRQNQPQHF.